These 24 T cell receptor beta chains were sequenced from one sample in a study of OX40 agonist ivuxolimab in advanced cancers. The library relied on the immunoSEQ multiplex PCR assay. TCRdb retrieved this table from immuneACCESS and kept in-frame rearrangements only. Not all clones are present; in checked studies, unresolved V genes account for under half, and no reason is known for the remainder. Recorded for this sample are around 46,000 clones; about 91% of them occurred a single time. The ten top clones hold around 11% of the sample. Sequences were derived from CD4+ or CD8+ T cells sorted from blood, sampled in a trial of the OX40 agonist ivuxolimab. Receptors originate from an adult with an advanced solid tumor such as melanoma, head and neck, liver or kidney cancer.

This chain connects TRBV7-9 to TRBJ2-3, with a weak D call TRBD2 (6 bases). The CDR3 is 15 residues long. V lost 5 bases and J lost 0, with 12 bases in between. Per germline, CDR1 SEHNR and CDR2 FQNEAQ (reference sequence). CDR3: CASSPRTTSTDTQYF. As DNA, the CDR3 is TGTGCCAGCAGCCCAAGGACTACTAGCACAGATACGCAGTATTTT.

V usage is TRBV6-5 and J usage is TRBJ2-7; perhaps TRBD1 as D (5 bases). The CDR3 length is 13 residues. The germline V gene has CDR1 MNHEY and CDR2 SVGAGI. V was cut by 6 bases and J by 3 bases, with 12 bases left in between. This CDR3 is CASSPGPFYEQYF. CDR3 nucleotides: TGTGCCAGCAGCCCAGGGCCGTTCTACGAGCAGTACTTC.

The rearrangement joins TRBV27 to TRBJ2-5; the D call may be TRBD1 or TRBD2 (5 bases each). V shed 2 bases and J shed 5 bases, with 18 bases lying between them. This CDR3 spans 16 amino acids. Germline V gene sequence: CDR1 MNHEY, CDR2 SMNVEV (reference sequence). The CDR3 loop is CASSLRFGGIWETQYF. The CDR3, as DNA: TGTGCCAGCAGTTTAAGGTTTGGGGGTATTTGGGAGACCCAGTACTTC.

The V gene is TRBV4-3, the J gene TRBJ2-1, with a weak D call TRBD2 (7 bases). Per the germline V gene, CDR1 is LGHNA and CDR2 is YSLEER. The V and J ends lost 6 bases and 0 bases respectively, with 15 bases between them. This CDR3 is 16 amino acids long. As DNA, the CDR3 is TGCGCCAGCAGTTTAGGGGGGGTTCGCTCCTACAATGAGCAGTTCTTC. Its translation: CASSLGGVRSYNEQFF.

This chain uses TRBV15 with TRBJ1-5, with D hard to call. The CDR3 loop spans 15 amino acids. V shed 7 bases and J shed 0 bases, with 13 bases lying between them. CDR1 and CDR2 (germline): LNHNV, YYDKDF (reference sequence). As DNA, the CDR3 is TGTGCCACCAATGGGGAAACTTATAGCAATCAGCCCCAGCATTTT. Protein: CATNGETYSNQPQHF. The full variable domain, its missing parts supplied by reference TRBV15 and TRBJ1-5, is DAMVIQNPRYQVTQFGKPVTLSCSQTLNHNVMYWYQQKSSQAPKLLFHYYDKDFNNEADTPDNFQSRRPNTSFCFLDIRSPGLGDTAMYLCATNGETYSNQPQHFGDGTRLSIL.

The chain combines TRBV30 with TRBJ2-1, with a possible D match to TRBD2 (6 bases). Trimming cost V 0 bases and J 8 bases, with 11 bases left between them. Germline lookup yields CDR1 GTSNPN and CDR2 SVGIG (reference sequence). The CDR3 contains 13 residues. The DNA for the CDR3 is TGTGCCTGGAGTGTCGGAGGGTTGGATGAGCAGTTCTTC. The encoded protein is CAWSVGGLDEQFF.

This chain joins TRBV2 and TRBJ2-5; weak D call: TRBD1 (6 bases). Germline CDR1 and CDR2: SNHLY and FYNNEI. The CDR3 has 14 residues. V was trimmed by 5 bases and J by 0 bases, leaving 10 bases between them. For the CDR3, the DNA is TGTGCCAGCAGTTCCACAGGGTACCAAGAGACCCAGTACTTC. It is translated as CASSSTGYQETQYF.

CDR3 coding DNA: TGTGCCAGCAGAGCCGGGACGGAGAATCAGCCCCAGCATTTT. It translates to CASRAGTENQPQHF. V usage is TRBV28 and J usage is TRBJ1-5; D is possibly TRBD1 (5 bases). Germline CDR1 is MDHEN and CDR2 is SYDVKM. CDR3 length: 14 amino acids. Trimming pared 6 bases from V and 4 bases from J, leaving 13 bases between.

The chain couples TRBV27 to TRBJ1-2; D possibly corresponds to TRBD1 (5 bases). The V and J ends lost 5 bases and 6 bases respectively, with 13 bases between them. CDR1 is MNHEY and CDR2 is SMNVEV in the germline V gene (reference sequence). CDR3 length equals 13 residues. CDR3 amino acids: CASSPPGTNGYTF. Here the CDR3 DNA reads TGTGCCAGCAGTCCGCCCGGGACCAATGGCTACACCTTC.

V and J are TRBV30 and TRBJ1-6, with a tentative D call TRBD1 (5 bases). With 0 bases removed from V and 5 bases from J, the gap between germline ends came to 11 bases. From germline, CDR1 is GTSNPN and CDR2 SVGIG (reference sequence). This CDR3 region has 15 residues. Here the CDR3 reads CAWSVDWGHNSPLHF. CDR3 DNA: TGTGCCTGGAGTGTCGATTGGGGCCATAATTCACCCCTCCACTTT.

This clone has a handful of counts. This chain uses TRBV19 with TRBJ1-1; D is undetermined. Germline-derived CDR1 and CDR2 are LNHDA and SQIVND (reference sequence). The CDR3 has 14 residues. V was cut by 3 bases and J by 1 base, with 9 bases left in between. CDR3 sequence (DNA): TGTGCCAGTAGTATGCGGCAGAAGAACACTGAAGCTTTCTTT. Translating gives CASSMRQKNTEAFF.

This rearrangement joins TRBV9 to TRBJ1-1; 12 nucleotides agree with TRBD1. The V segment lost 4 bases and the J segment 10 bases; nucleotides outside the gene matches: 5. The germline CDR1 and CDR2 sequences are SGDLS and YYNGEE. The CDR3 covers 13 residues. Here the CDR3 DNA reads TGTGCCAGCAGCATGGGACAGGGGGCAGGAGCTTTCTTT. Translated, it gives CASSMGQGAGAFF.

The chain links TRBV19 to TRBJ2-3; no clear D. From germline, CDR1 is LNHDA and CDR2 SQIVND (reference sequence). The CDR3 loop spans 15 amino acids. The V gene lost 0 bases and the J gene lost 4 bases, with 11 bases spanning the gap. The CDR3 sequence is CASSIETDFSDTQYF. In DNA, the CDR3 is TGTGCCAGTAGTATAGAGACCGATTTCTCAGATACGCAGTATTTT.

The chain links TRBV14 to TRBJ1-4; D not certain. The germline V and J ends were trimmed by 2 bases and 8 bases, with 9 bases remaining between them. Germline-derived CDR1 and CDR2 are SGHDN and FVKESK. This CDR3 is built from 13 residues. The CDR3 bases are TGTGCCAGCAGCCAAACGGGAAGGGAAAAACTGTTTTTT. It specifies CASSQTGREKLFF. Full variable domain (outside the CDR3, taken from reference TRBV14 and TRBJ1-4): EAGVTQFPSHSVIEKGQTVTLRCDPISGHDNLYWYRRVMGKEIKFLLHFVKESKQDESGMPNNRFLAERTGGTYSTLKVQPAELEDSGVYFCASSQTGREKLFFGSGTQLSVL.

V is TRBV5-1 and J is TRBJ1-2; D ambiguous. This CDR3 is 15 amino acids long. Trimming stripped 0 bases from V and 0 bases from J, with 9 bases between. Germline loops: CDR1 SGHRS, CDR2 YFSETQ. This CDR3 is CASSLADTPNYGYTF. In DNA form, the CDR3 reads TGCGCCAGCAGCTTGGCTGACACCCCTAACTATGGCTACACCTTC. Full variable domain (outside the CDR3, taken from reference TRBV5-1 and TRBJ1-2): KAGVTQTPRYLIKTRGQQVTLSCSPISGHRSVSWYQQTPGQGLQFLFEYFSETQRNKGNFPGRFSGRQFSNSRSEMNVSTLELGDSALYLCASSLADTPNYGYTFGSGTRLTVV.

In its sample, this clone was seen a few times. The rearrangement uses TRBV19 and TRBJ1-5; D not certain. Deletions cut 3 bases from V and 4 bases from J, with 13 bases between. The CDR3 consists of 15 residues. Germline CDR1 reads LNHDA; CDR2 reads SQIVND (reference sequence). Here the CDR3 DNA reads TGTGCCAGTAGTATTGGGCAGGTTTATAATCAGCCCCAGCATTTT. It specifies CASSIGQVYNQPQHF. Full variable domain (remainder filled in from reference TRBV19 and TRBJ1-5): DGGITQSPKYLFRKEGQNVTLSCEQNLNHDAMYWYRQDPGQGLRLIYYSQIVNDFQKGDIAEGYSVSREKKESFPLTVTSAQKNPTAFYLCASSIGQVYNQPQHFGDGTRLSIL.

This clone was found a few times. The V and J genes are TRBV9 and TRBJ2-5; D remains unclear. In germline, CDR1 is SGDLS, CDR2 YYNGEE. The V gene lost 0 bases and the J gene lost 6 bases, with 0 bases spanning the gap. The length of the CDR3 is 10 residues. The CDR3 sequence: CASSVETQYF. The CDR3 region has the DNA TGTGCCAGCAGCGTAGAGACCCAGTACTTC.

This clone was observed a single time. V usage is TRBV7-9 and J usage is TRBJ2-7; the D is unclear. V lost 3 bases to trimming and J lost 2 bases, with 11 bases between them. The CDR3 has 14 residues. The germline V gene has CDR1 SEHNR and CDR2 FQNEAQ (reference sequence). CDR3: CASSLNTLPYEQYF. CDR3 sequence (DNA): TGTGCCAGCAGCTTGAATACGCTTCCCTACGAGCAGTACTTC. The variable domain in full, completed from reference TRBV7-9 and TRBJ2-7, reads DTGVSQNPRHKITKRGQNVTFRCDPISEHNRLYWYRQTLGQGPEFLTYFQNEAQLEKSRLLSDRFSAERPKGSFSTLEIQRTEQGDSAMYLCASSLNTLPYEQYFGPGTRLTVT.

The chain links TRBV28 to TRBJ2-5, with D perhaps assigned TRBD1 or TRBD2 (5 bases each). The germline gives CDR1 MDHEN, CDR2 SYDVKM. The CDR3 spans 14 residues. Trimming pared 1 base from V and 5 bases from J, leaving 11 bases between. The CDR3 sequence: CASSLLAGTETQYF. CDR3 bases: TGTGCCAGCAGTTTATTGGCAGGGACGGAGACCCAGTACTTC. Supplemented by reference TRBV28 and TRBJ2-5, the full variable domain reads DVKVTQSSRYLVKRTGEKVFLECVQDMDHENMFWYRQDPGLGLRLIYFSYDVKMKEKGDIPEGYSVSREKKERFSLILESASTNQTSMYLCASSLLAGTETQYFGPGTRLLVL.

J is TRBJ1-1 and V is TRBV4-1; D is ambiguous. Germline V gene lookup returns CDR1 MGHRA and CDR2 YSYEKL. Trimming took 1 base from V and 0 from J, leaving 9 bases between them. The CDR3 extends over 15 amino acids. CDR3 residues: CASSQALRLNTEAFF. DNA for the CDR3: TGCGCCAGCAGCCAAGCATTGCGGTTGAACACTGAAGCTTTCTTT.

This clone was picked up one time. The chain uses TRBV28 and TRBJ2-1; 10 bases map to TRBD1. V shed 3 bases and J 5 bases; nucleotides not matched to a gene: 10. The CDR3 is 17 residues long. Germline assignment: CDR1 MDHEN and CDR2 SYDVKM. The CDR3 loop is CASSLHLGTGANNEQFF. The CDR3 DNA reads TGTGCCAGCAGTTTGCACCTCGGGACAGGGGCCAACAATGAGCAGTTCTTC.

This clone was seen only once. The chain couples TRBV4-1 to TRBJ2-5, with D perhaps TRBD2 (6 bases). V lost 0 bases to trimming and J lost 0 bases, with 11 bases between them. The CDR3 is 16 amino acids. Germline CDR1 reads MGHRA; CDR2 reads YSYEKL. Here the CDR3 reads CASSQDWGVYQETQYF. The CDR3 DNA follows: TGCGCCAGCAGCCAAGATTGGGGGGTGTACCAAGAGACCCAGTACTTC.

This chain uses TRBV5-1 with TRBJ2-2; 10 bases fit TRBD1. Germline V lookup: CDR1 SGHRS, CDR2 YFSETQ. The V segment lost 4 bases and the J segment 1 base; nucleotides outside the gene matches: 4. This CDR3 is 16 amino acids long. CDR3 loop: CASSGTGVVNTGELFF. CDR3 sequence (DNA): TGCGCCAGCAGCGGGACAGGGGTTGTGAACACCGGGGAGCTGTTTTTT.

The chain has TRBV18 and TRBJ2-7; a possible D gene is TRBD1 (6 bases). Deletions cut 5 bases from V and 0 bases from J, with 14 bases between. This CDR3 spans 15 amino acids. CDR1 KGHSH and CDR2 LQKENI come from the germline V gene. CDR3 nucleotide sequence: TGTGCCAGCTCAGCCTCAGGGGATGACTCCTACGAGCAGTACTTC. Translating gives CASSASGDDSYEQYF. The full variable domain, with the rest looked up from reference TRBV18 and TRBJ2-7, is NAGVMQNPRHLVRRRGQEARLRCSPMKGHSHVYWYRQLPEEGLKFMVYLQKENIIDESGMPKERFSAEFPKEGPSILRIQQVVRGDSAAYFCASSASGDDSYEQYFGPGTRLTVT.